This entry is about one T cell receptor (beta chain). The CDR3 totals 15 residues. Trimming removed 3 bases at V and 0 bases at J, with 9 bases between. Per the germline V gene, CDR1 is MNHNS and CDR2 is SASEGT. This sample was included in a study of blood T cell repertoires in COVID-19. Study details: Acute and convalescent COVID-19 samples came from the United States, Italy and Spain. PBMCs, B-cell-depleted T cells, or T cells were the source of the cDNA or gDNA that made up the material.

In the authors' methods: Reference gene primer amplification gave nucleated cell count estimates. Method: immunoSEQ multiplex PCR; TCRdb's copy keeps in-frame clones and lacks some. V, J and clone size are taken as reported in that table, and D and trimming were inferred from the DNA itself. This sample carries some 450,000 clones, 80% to 90% of them seen once, and the ten largest clones take about 0.91%. Sequencing used peripheral blood. The chain carries TRBV6-1 and TRBJ2-1; D gene ambiguous. The sequence was collected from a man between 18 and 29 years old with COVID-19, enrolled during active disease. CDR3 DNA sequence: TGTGCCAGCAGTGAGGCGGTGGGCTCCTACAATGAGCAGTTCTTC. This translates into CASSEAVGSYNEQFF.